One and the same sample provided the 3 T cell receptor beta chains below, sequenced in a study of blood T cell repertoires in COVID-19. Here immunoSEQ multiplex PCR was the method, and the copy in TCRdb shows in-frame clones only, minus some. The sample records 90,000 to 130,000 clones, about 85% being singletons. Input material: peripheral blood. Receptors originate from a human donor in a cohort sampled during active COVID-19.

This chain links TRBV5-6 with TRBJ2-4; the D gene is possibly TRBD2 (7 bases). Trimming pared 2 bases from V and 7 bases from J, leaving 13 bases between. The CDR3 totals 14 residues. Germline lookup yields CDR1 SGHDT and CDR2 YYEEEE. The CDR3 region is CASSFLQGGNIQYF. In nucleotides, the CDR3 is TGTGCCAGCAGCTTTTTACAGGGAGGGAACATTCAGTACTTC.

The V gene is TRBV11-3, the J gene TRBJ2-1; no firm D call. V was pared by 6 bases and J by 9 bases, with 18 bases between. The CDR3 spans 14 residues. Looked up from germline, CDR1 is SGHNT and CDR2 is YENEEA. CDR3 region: CASSPGSLLGEQFF. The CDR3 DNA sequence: TGTGCCAGCAGTCCCGGGTCCCTCCTGGGTGAGCAGTTCTTC. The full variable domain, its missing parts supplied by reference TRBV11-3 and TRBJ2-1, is EAGVVQSPRYKIIEKKQPVAFWCNPISGHNTLYWYLQNLGQGPELLIRYENEEAVDDSQLPKDRFSAERLKGVDSTLKIQPAELGDSAVYLCASSPGSLLGEQFFGPGTRLTVL.

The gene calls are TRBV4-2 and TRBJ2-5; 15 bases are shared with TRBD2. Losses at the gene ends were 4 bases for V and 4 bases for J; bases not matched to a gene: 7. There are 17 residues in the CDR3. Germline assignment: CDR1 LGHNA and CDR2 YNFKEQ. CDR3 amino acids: CASSLGLAGGGGETQYF. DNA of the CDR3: TGTGCCAGCAGCCTCGGACTAGCGGGAGGGGGTGGAGAGACCCAGTACTTC.